The clone carrying this T cell receptor beta chain has a count of ten or more. The CDR3 sequence is 15 residues long. Germline CDR1 and CDR2: SGHRS and YFSETQ. V shed 0 bases and J shed 1 base, with 9 bases lying between them. This sample is part of a study of identical twins. From the 5' RACE reads, TCRdb called clonotypes with MiXCR, one entry per CDR3 protein. Here the sample spans 700,000 to 950,000 distinct CDR3 sequences, roughly an eighth being singletons. These data were also reused for a study on yellow fever vaccine responses in identical twins.

The chain joins TRBV5-1 to TRBJ2-3; D not certain. Sequencing used PBMCs. This clonotype originated in a woman between 18 and 29 years old in good health. The CDR3 DNA sequence: TGCGCCAGCAGCTTGGAGGGCGCCGGCACAGATACGCAGTATTTT. This encodes CASSLEGAGTDTQYF.